This T cell receptor (beta chain) is drawn from a study of OX40 agonist ivuxolimab in advanced cancers. V was pared by 1 base and J by 3 bases, with 6 bases between. The CDR3 is 13 amino acids. Germline assignment: CDR1 SGHTA and CDR2 FQGNSA. Generated by immunoSEQ multiplex PCR, the TCRdb table keeps only in-frame clones and is missing some. The sample lists 60,000 to 100,000 clones, 85% to 95% seen once, with approximately 9.9% in the top ten. This TCR was recovered from an adult with an advanced solid tumor such as melanoma, head and neck, liver or kidney cancer. The starting material was CD4+ or CD8+ T cells sorted from blood, obtained in a trial of the OX40 agonist ivuxolimab. The chain couples TRBV7-2 to TRBJ1-1; D remains ambiguous. This chain's CDR3 is CASSLGSYTEAFF. CDR3 DNA sequence: TGTGCCAGCAGCTTAGGTTCGTACACTGAAGCTTTCTTT.